Following are 18 T cell receptor beta chains from one sample sequenced in a study of tumor-infiltrating lymphocytes in primary liver carcinoma. Blood RNA originated from unsorted whole blood, with germline DNA additionally extracted. TCR beta cDNA was made from 450 to 550 ng total RNA with a constant-region primer. What produced the TCR beta libraries was three nested multiplex PCR rounds using slightly modified ARM-PCR. Researchers ran the first two PCR rounds for roughly 10 cycles each with TRBV1-TRBV30 forward primers and a C-beta reverse primer. MiXCR, applied by TCRdb to the multiplex PCR reads, yields one record per CDR3 protein. There are some 320,000 distinct CDR3 sequences in the sample; around three fifths occur only once, and roughly 9% lies in the top ten. Sequenced sample: peripheral blood. The source of these receptors is a man in his forties with primary liver carcinoma and hepatitis B virus infection.

As to this clonotype: At one end the junction does not follow the germline gene, possibly because of a read error. The V gene is TRBV11-1, the J gene TRBJ2-1; 10 nucleotides match TRBD2. The CDR3 is made up of 15 amino acids. Germline V lookup: CDR1 SGHAT, CDR2 FQDESV (reference sequence). The CDR3 here is CASGCSGLAVNELFF. In DNA form, the CDR3 reads TGTGCCAGCGGGTGTTCCGGACTAGCGGTCAATGAGCTGTTCTTC.

This clonotype was detected only a few times. The chain couples TRBV28 to TRBJ2-1; TRBD2 agrees at 8 bases. Losses at the gene ends were 10 bases for V and 7 bases for J; bases not matched to a gene: 9. The CDR3 is 13 residues long. Germline V gene data show CDR1 as MDHEN and CDR2 as SYDVKM. CDR3 bases: TGTGCCACCGCGGGACTAGGGATTAATGAGCAGTTCTTC. It yields the protein CATAGLGINEQFF.

CDR3 DNA: TGTGCCATCAGTGGCCGGGCGGAGGGTTCCTACAATGAGCAGTTCTTC. This codes for CAISGRAEGSYNEQFF. The chain links TRBV10-3 to TRBJ2-1, with D possibly matching TRBD2 (6 bases). Germline V gene sequence: CDR1 ENHRY, CDR2 SYGVKD. This CDR3 is built from 16 residues. The V gene lost 4 bases and the J gene lost 1 base, with 14 bases spanning the gap.

Points on this clonotype: With a much larger clone just one base away, this may be a read error. The chain recombines TRBV4-1 with TRBJ2-7; tentative D call: TRBD1 (5 bases). The CDR3 is 15 residues long. Germline values: CDR1 MGHRA, CDR2 YSYEKL. V dropped 1 base and J dropped 1 base, with 11 bases sitting between them. CDR3 region: CASSQGDSTSYEQYF. The CDR3 bases are TGCGCCAGCAGCCAAGGTGACAGTACATCCTACGAGCAGTACTTC.

This clonotype has a count of ten or more. The chain couples TRBV7-9 to TRBJ1-6; possibly TRBD1 for D (5 bases). Germline V gene lookup returns CDR1 SEHNR and CDR2 FQNEAQ (reference sequence). The length of the CDR3 is 14 residues. Trimming took off 1 base at V and 7 bases at J, with 8 bases between the two ends. The CDR3 nucleotides are TGTGCCAGCAGCTTAGGGGGCCAGAATTCACCCCTCCACTTT. Translated: CASSLGGQNSPLHF.

In the case of this clonotype: At one boundary the junction diverges from the germline segment, which might be a read error. This chain connects TRBV11-2 to TRBJ2-7; D is ambiguous. The V gene's germline CDR1 is SGHAT and CDR2 FQNNGV. The CDR3 is 14 residues long. The DNA of the CDR3 is TGCGCCAGCAGCTTGGATGGCCGCAATTACGAGCAGTACTTC. It encodes CASSLDGRNYEQYF.

The chain links TRBV6-1 to TRBJ2-5; 7 nucleotides align to TRBD1. V trimming: 5 bases; J trimming: 11 bases; junction bases outside the gene matches: 5. This CDR3 comprises 11 residues. Germline CDR1 reads MNHNS; CDR2 reads SASEGT. The CDR3 loop reads CASSTGVTQYF. CDR3 nucleotides: TGTGCCAGCAGTACAGGGGTGACACAGTACTTC.

This chain joins TRBV28 and TRBJ2-7; no clear D. V was trimmed by 6 bases and J by 5 bases, leaving 8 bases between them. The CDR3 is 11 amino acids. Germline V lookup: CDR1 MDHEN, CDR2 SYDVKM. The CDR3 spells CASSWAHEQYF. The CDR3 nucleotides read TGTGCCAGCAGCTGGGCTCACGAGCAGTACTTC.

About this clonotype: This may arise from a read error, as a much more abundant clone is one base away. J is TRBJ2-1 and V is TRBV6-1; 8 nucleotides match TRBD2. J lost 9 bases, V lost 5 bases, and 15 bases had no gene match. The CDR3 has 16 amino acids. The V gene's germline CDR1 is MNHNS and CDR2 SASEGT. The CDR3 DNA follows: TGTGCCAGCAGTTCCCAAAGCGGGAGTAGGGAAGGTGAGCAGTTCTTC. It encodes CASSSQSGSREGEQFF.

The genes are TRBV5-4 and TRBJ1-5; D is undetermined. Germline values: CDR1 SGHNT, CDR2 YYREEE (reference sequence). Trimming pared 0 bases from V and 0 bases from J, leaving 7 bases between. The CDR3 contains 15 residues. CDR3 nucleotides: TGTGCCAGCAGCTTGGCGGGGAGTAGCAATCAGCCCCAGCATTTT. It yields the protein CASSLAGSSNQPQHF.

As concerns this clonotype: This may be a read error: a much more frequent sequence differs by one nucleotide. The V and J genes are TRBV6-5 and TRBJ2-5, with D possibly being TRBD1 or TRBD2 (5 bases each). The V gene's germline CDR1 is MNHEY and CDR2 SVGAGI. Trimming removed 6 bases at V and 7 bases at J, with 24 bases between. The CDR3 has 16 amino acids. The CDR3 loop is CASRYTGDLIWGTQYF. DNA of the CDR3: TGTGCCAGCAGGTATACTGGGGACCTAATTTGGGGGACCCAGTACTTC.

On this clonotype: A read error may produce the germline difference seen at one junction end. V and J are TRBV6-1 and TRBJ2-1, with D tentatively TRBD2 (6 bases). This CDR3 region has 17 residues. Germline loops: CDR1 MNHNS, CDR2 SASEGT. The CDR3 protein is CTSSERILVGGGNEQFF. The DNA of the CDR3 is TGTACCAGCAGTGAACGGATACTAGTGGGGGGTGGGAATGAGCAGTTCTTC.

As to this clonotype: A junction end diverges from the germline sequence, so it may reflect a read error. This chain joins TRBV11-2 and TRBJ2-5, with D hard to call. Looked up from germline, CDR1 is SGHAT and CDR2 is FQNNGV. There are 14 residues in the CDR3. DNA of the CDR3: TGTGCCAGCAGCTTCGGGTTATACGAGGAGACCCAGTGCTTC. Residues: CASSFGLYEETQCF.

About this clonotype: The germline gene is not matched at one end of the junction; a read error may be the cause. The rearrangement uses TRBV6-5 and TRBJ1-1; weak D call: TRBD1 (6 bases). This CDR3 is built from 14 residues. CDR1 and CDR2 (germline): MNHEY, SVGAGI. CDR3 amino acids: CASGYRVGDTEAFF. The DNA of the CDR3 is TGTGCCAGCGGTTACAGGGTAGGGGACACTGAAGCTTTCTTT.

Points on this clonotype: Since a much larger clone is just one base distant, this may be a read error. The chain employs TRBV6-6 and TRBJ2-1; D is undetermined. Germline CDR1 and CDR2: MNHNY and SVGAGI (reference sequence). Trimming cost V 11 bases and J 9 bases, with 23 bases left between them. There are 14 residues in the CDR3. The CDR3 coding sequence is TGTGCCGGCACCCGGGTTACGAAGGGTGGTGAGCAGTTCTTC. This translates into CAGTRVTKGGEQFF.

Details on this clonotype: A read error may account for a junction end that differs from germline. This chain connects TRBV11-2 to TRBJ2-7, with no clear D. This CDR3 is built from 13 residues. Germline CDR1 is SGHAT and CDR2 is FQNNGV. The CDR3 here is CANSLGLTYKQYF. CDR3 nucleotide sequence: TGTGCCAACAGCTTAGGGTTGACCTACAAGCAATACTTC. Using reference TRBV11-2 and TRBJ2-7 for the parts outside the CDR3, the full variable domain is EAGVAQSPRYKIIEKRQSVAFWCNPISGHATLYWYQQILGQGPKLLIQFQNNGVVDDSQLPKDRFSAERLKGVDSTLKIQPAKLEDSAVYLCANSLGLTYKQYFGPGTRLTVT.

Notes on this clonotype: A much larger clone differs from this one at a single base, so this may be a read error. The rearrangement uses TRBV4-2 and TRBJ2-7, with 8 nucleotides matching TRBD1. The CDR3 has 16 residues. Germline CDR1 is LGHNA and CDR2 is YNFKEQ. CDR3 loop: CTSSQDESGGGYEQYF. CDR3 bases: TGTACCAGCAGCCAAGACGAGTCAGGGGGCGGGTACGAGCAGTACTTC.

In its sample, this clonotype was seen many times. V usage is TRBV4-1 and J usage is TRBJ1-5; no clear D. Per germline, CDR1 MGHRA and CDR2 YSYEKL. V lost 0 bases, J lost 4 bases, and 16 bases lay in between. The CDR3 has 17 residues. The CDR3: CASSQDTGQAINQPQHF. CDR3 DNA sequence: TGCGCCAGCAGCCAAGATACTGGTCAGGCTATTAATCAGCCCCAGCATTTT.